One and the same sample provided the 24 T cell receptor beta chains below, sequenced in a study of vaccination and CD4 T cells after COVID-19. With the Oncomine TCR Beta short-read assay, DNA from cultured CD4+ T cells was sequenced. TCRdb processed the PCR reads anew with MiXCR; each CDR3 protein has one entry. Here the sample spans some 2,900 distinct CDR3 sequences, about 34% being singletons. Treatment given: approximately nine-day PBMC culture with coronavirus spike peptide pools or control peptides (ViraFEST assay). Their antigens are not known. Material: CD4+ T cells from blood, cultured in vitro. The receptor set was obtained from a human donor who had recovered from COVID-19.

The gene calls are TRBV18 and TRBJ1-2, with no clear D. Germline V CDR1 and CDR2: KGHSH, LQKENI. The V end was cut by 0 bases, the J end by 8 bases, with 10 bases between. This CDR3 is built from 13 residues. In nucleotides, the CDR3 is TGTGCCAGCTCACCACCGAGGGTATCGGGCTACACCTTC. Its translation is CASSPPRVSGYTF.

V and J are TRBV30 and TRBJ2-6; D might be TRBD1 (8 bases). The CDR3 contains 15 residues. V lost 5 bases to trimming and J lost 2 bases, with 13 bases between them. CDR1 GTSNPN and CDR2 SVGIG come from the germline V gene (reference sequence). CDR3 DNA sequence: TGTGCCTGGGGGGGGGACAGGCCTGGGGCCAACGTCCTGACTTTC. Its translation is CAWGGDRPGANVLTF.

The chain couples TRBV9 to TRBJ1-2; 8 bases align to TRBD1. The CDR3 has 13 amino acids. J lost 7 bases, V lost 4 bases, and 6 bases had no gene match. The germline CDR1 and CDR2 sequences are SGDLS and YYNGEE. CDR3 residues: CASSSGQGGGYTF. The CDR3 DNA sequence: TGTGCCAGCAGCTCAGGACAGGGAGGTGGCTACACCTTC. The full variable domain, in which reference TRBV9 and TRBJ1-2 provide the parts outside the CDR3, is DSGVTQTPKHLITATGQRVTLRCSPRSGDLSVYWYQQSLDQGLQFLIQYYNGEERAKGNILERFSAQQFPDLHSELNLSSLELGDSALYFCASSSGQGGGYTFGSGTRLTVV.

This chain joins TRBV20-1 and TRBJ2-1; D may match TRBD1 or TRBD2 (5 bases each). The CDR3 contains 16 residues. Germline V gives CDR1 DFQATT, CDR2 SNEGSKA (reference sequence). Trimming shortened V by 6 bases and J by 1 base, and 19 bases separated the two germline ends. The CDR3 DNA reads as TGCAGTGCCCTAACCTCCTCGGGACCATCCTACAATGAGCAGTTCTTC. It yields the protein CSALTSSGPSYNEQFF.

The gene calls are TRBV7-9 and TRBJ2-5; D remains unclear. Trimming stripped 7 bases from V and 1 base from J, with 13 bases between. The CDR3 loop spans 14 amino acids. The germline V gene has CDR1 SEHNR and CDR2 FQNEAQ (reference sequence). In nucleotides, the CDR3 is TGTGCCAGCACCGTCGGGCATATCCAAGAGACCCAGTACTTC. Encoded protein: CASTVGHIQETQYF.

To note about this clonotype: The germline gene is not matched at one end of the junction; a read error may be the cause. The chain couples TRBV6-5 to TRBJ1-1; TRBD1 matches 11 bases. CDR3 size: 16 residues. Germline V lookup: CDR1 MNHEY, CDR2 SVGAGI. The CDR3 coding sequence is TGTGCCAGCAGATACCCGGGACAGGGGGAGAACACTGGAGCTTTCTTT. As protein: CASRYPGQGENTGAFF.

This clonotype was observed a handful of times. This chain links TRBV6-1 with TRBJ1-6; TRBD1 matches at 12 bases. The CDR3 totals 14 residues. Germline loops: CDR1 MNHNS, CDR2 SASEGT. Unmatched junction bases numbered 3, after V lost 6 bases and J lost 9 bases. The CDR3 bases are TGTGCCAGCAGGGGACAGGGGGCAAGTTCACCCCTCCACTTT. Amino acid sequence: CASRGQGASSPLHF.

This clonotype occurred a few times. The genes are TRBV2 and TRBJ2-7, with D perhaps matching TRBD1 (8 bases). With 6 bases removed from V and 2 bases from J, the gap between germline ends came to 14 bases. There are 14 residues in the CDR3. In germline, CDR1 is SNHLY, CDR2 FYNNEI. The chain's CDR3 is CASSQQGGTYEQYF. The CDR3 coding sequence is TGTGCCAGCAGCCAACAGGGGGGGACCTACGAGCAGTACTTC.

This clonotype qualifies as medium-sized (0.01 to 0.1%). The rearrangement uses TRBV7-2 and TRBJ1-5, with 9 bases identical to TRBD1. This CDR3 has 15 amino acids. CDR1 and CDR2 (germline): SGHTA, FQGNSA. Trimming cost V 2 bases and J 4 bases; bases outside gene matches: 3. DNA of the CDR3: TGTGCCAGCAGCTTATCGACAGGGGGGAATCAGCCCCAGCATTTT. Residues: CASSLSTGGNQPQHF.

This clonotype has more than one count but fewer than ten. The CDR3 is CASSRWEGFNQPQHF. CDR3 DNA sequence: TGTGCCAGCTCCAGGTGGGAGGGATTCAATCAGCCCCAGCATTTT. The V gene is TRBV18, the J gene TRBJ1-5, with D uncertain. The germline V and J ends were trimmed by 6 bases and 3 bases, with 15 bases remaining between them. CDR1 KGHSH and CDR2 LQKENI come from the germline V gene. This CDR3 region has 15 residues.

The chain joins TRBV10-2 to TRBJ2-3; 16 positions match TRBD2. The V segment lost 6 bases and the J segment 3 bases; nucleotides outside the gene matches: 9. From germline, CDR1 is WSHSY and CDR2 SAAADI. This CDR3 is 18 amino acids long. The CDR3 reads CASSSGLAGGHITDTQYF. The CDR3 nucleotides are TGCGCCAGCAGCTCGGGACTAGCGGGGGGGCATATAACAGATACGCAGTATTTT.

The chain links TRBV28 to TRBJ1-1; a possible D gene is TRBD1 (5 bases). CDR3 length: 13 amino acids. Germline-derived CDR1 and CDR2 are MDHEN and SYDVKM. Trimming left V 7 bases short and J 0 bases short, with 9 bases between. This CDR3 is CASKDSMNTEAFF. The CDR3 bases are TGTGCCAGCAAAGACAGCATGAACACTGAAGCTTTCTTT.

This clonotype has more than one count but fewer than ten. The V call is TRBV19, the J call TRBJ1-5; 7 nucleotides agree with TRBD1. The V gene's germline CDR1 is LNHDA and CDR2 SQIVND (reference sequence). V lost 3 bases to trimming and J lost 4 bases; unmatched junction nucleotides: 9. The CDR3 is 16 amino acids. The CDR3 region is CASSIQKGAGNQPQHF. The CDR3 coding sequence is TGTGCCAGTAGTATTCAAAAGGGGGCAGGGAATCAGCCCCAGCATTTT.

CDR3 residues: CAWSRSPQGKVREQYF. The CDR3 DNA follows: TGTGCCTGGAGCCGCTCCCCCCAGGGCAAGGTCCGCGAGCAGTACTTC. The chain employs TRBV30 and TRBJ2-7; tentative D call: TRBD1 (5 bases). V dropped 3 bases and J dropped 6 bases, with 24 bases sitting between them. The CDR3 has 16 residues. In germline, CDR1 is GTSNPN, CDR2 SVGIG (reference sequence).

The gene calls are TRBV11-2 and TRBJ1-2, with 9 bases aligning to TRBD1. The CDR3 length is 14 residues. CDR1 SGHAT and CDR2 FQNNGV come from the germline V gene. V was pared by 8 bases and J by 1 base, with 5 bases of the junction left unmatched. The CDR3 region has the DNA TGTGCCAGCGCGGGACAGGGAGGTAACTATGGCTACACCTTC. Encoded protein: CASAGQGGNYGYTF.

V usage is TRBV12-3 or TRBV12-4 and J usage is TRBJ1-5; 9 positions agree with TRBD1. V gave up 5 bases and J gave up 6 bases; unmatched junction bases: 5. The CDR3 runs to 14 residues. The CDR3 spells CASSQTGGRQPQHF. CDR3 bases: TGTGCCAGCAGTCAAACAGGGGGCCGTCAGCCCCAGCATTTT.

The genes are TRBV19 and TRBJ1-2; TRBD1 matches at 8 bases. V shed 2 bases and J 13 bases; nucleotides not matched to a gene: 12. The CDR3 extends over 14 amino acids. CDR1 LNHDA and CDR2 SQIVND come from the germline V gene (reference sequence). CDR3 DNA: TGTGCCAGTAGTATATCGGGGACAGGCTTTTTCGCCACCTTC. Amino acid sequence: CASSISGTGFFATF. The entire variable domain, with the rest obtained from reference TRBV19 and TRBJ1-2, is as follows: DGGITQSPKYLFRKEGQNVTLSCEQNLNHDAMYWYRQDPGQGLRLIYYSQIVNDFQKGDIAEGYSVSREKKESFPLTVTSAQKNPTAFYLCASSISGTGFFATFGSGTRLTVV.

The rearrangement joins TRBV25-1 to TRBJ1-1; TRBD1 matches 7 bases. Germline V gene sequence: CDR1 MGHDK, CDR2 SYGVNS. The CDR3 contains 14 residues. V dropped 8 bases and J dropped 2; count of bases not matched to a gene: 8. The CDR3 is CASCQTGINTEAFF. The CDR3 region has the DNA TGTGCCAGCTGCCAGACAGGGATAAACACTGAAGCTTTCTTT.

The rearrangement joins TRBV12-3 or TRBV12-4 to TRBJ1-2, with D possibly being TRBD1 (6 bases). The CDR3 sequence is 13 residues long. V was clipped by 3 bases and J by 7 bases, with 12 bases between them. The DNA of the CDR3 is TGTGCCAGCAGTTTTCTACAGGGTAGTGGCTACACCTTC. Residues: CASSFLQGSGYTF.

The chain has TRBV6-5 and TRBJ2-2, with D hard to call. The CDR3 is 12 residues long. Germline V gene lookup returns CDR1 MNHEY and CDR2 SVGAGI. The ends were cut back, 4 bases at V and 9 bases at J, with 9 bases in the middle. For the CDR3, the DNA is TGTGCCAGCAGTTGGTCTATCCGGGAGCTGTTTTTT. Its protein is CASSWSIRELFF.

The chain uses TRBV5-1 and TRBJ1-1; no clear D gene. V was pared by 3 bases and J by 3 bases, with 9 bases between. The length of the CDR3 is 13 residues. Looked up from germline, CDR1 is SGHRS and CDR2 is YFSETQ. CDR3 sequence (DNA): TGCGCCAGCAGCTACCAGGCGGACACTGAAGCTTTCTTT. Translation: CASSYQADTEAFF.

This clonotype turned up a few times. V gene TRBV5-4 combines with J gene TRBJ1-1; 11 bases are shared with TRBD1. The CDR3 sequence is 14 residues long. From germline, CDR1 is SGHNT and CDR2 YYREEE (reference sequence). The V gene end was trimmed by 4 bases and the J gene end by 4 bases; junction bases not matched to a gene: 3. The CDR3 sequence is CASSLGQGGTEAFF. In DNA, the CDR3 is TGTGCCAGCAGCCTGGGACAGGGGGGCACTGAAGCTTTCTTT.

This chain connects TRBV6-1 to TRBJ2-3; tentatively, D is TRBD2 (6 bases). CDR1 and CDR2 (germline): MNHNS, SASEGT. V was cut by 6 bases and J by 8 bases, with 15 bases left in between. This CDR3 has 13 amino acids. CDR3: CASSPGSRFTQYF. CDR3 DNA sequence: TGTGCCAGCAGCCCCGGGAGTCGTTTTACGCAGTATTTT.

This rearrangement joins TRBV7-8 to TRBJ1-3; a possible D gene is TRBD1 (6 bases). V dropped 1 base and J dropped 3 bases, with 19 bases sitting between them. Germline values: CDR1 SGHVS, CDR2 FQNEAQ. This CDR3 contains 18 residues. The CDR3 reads CASSLVARGARSGNTIYF. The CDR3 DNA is TGTGCCAGCAGCTTAGTCGCTCGGGGGGCTCGAAGTGGAAACACCATATATTTT.